One sample yielded the 29 T cell receptor beta chains listed below, sequenced in a study of blood T cell repertoires in COVID-19 (dated by TCRdb to about 2020). Libraries were constructed by the immunoSEQ multiplex PCR assay. The table was pulled from immuneACCESS by TCRdb, which kept in-frame rearrangements only. Such tables lose some clones; where checked, under half of the loss comes from unresolved V genes, and the rest has no known cause. The sample table lists 100,000 to 150,000 clones, about 79% of them with a count of one. Clones ranked in the top ten supply 30% to 45% of the sample. Sequenced: peripheral blood. The receptors here all came from a man aged 35 to 55 with active or convalescent COVID-19.

This clone was recorded a few times. V usage is TRBV9 and J usage is TRBJ2-7, with 7 bases that match TRBD2. Trimming took 6 bases from V and 5 from J; bases not matched to a gene: 11. The germline V gene encodes CDR1 SGDLS and CDR2 YYNGEE. CDR3 length equals 14 residues. This CDR3 reads CASTLGGSSDEQYF. As DNA, the CDR3 is TGTGCCAGCACCCTGGGGGGGAGTAGCGACGAGCAGTACTTC.

The V and J genes are TRBV19 and TRBJ1-1; 7 bases are a match to TRBD1. The germline CDR1 and CDR2 sequences are LNHDA and SQIVND (reference sequence). The CDR3 totals 13 residues. Germline trimming cut 8 bases from V and 4 bases from J; bases unmatched to any gene: 7. The CDR3 protein is CASEGAPSTEAFF. Here the CDR3 DNA reads TGTGCCAGTGAGGGGGCGCCAAGCACTGAAGCTTTCTTT.

The gene calls are TRBV9 and TRBJ1-1; no clear D gene. CDR1 is SGDLS and CDR2 is YYNGEE in the germline V gene. This CDR3 region has 13 residues. The ends were cut back, 0 bases at V and 6 bases at J, with 9 bases in the middle. This CDR3 reads CASSVGVEPEAFF. CDR3 DNA sequence: TGTGCCAGCAGCGTAGGTGTGGAGCCTGAAGCTTTCTTT.

The genes are TRBV2 and TRBJ2-7; no definite D call. CDR1 and CDR2 from the germline V gene are SNHLY and FYNNEI. The V end lost 7 bases, the J end lost 1 base, and 14 bases lay between the germline ends. This CDR3 has 14 residues. For the CDR3, the DNA is TGTGCCAGCATTTTAGCATCATATTCCTACGAGCAGTACTTC. Protein: CASILASYSYEQYF.

This clone has just one count. This chain connects TRBV7-2 to TRBJ2-1; TRBD2 agrees at 8 bases. Germline V gene sequence: CDR1 SGHTA, CDR2 FQGNSA. The J segment lost 6 bases and the V segment lost 5 bases, leaving 9 bases of the junction unmatched. The CDR3 has 15 residues. The DNA for the CDR3 is TGTGCCAGCAGCCCGGGACTAGGGAGTCGCAATGAGCAGTTCTTC. Translated, it gives CASSPGLGSRNEQFF.

V usage is TRBV7-2 and J usage is TRBJ1-5, with 8 bases lining up with TRBD1. Per the germline V gene, CDR1 is SGHTA and CDR2 is FQGNSA. The length of the CDR3 is 15 residues. V dropped 2 bases and J dropped 7; count of bases not matched to a gene: 7. The CDR3 here is CASSLNRGNGQPQHF. The CDR3 DNA sequence: TGTGCCAGCAGCTTAAACAGGGGGAACGGACAGCCCCAGCATTTT.

The chain employs TRBV7-9 and TRBJ2-3; 8 nucleotides match TRBD1. CDR3 length equals 15 residues. The germline CDR1 and CDR2 sequences are SEHNR and FQNEAQ (reference sequence). Trimming took 2 bases from V and 5 from J; bases not matched to a gene: 6. The CDR3 DNA reads as TGTGCCAGCAGCTTAAGCAGGGGGCGGGTAGATACGCAGTATTTT. Amino acids: CASSLSRGRVDTQYF.

The chain uses TRBV9 and TRBJ2-3, with D maybe TRBD1 (7 bases). Germline-derived CDR1 and CDR2 are SGDLS and YYNGEE. Trimming removed 4 bases at V and 4 bases at J, with 19 bases between. CDR3 length: 16 residues. The CDR3 coding sequence is TGTGCCAGCAGCACTCTCCAGCAGGGGGGATCAGATACGCAGTATTTT. This gives the protein CASSTLQQGGSDTQYF. The complete variable domain, with remaining parts taken from reference TRBV9 and TRBJ2-3, reads DSGVTQTPKHLITATGQRVTLRCSPRSGDLSVYWYQQSLDQGLQFLIQYYNGEERAKGNILERFSAQQFPDLHSELNLSSLELGDSALYFCASSTLQQGGSDTQYFGPGTRLTVL.

The chain uses TRBV19 and TRBJ1-6, with 7 bases aligning to TRBD1. The CDR3 has 20 amino acids. V was pared by 5 bases and J by 0 bases, with 16 bases of the junction left unmatched. The germline gives CDR1 LNHDA, CDR2 SQIVND (reference sequence). The CDR3 loop reads CASSPLGTAFSSSYNSPLHF. The CDR3 DNA follows: TGTGCCAGTAGTCCCCTCGGGACAGCCTTCTCTAGCTCCTATAATTCACCCCTCCACTTT.

This clone was counted once. The rearrangement joins TRBV6-6 to TRBJ1-2; possible D gene TRBD1, 5 bases. The CDR3 length is 14 residues. Germline V lookup: CDR1 MNHNY, CDR2 SVGAGI (reference sequence). V lost 0 bases and J 4 bases, leaving 9 bases between the germline ends. The CDR3 region has the DNA TGTGCCAGCAGTTACTCGGACAACTCCTATGGCTACACCTTC. Protein sequence: CASSYSDNSYGYTF.

This chain connects TRBV29-1 to TRBJ1-1; D possibly corresponds to TRBD1 (6 bases). V lost 4 bases and J lost 8, with 14 bases in between. The CDR3 contains 12 residues. Looked up from germline, CDR1 is SQVTM and CDR2 is ANQGSEA. CDR3 residues: CSVGGGAAEAFF. As DNA, the CDR3 is TGCAGCGTTGGCGGGGGCGCGGCCGAAGCTTTCTTT.

The chain uses TRBV6-5 and TRBJ1-2; tentatively, D is TRBD1 (5 bases). V lost 10 bases and J lost 2, with 20 bases in between. Germline V gene lookup returns CDR1 MNHEY and CDR2 SVGAGI. This CDR3 is built from 15 residues. The CDR3 bases are TGTGCCACCCTCTCGGGAGGGGCGGGGAACTATGGCTACACCTTC. Protein product: CATLSGGAGNYGYTF.

The genes are TRBV9 and TRBJ1-2, with D perhaps matching TRBD1 (5 bases). Germline CDR1 SGDLS, CDR2 YYNGEE. The CDR3 loop spans 18 amino acids. The ends were cut back, 4 bases at V and 5 bases at J, with 27 bases in the middle. The CDR3, as DNA: TGTGCCAGCAGCCTCCTAGGCGGGGCGACTAAGGGACGATATGGCTACACCTTC. It encodes CASSLLGGATKGRYGYTF.

The rearrangement joins TRBV27 to TRBJ2-7; 14 positions agree with TRBD2. CDR1 is MNHEY, CDR2 SMNVEV, per germline (reference sequence). The CDR3 loop spans 19 amino acids. Unmatched junction bases numbered 16, after V lost 6 bases and J lost 3 bases. The CDR3 sequence: CASSYTGTSGGAWHYEQYF. The DNA of the CDR3 is TGTGCCAGCAGCTATACCGGGACTAGCGGGGGTGCGTGGCACTACGAGCAGTACTTC.

The chain is built from TRBV19 and TRBJ2-5, with TRBD1 matching 7 bases. The V gene end was trimmed by 6 bases and the J gene end by 1 base; junction bases not matched to a gene: 5. Germline CDR1 reads LNHDA; CDR2 reads SQIVND (reference sequence). The CDR3 length is 14 residues. CDR3 protein: CASSLGTVQETQYF. CDR3 nucleotide sequence: TGTGCCAGTAGCCTAGGGACAGTCCAAGAGACCCAGTACTTC.

The CDR3 nucleotides read TGTGCCAGCAGCTTGGGCCCCGGGAGGAGCCCTTACGAGCAGTACTTC. Amino acids: CASSLGPGRSPYEQYF. V usage is TRBV5-6 and J usage is TRBJ2-7; TRBD2 aligns across 7 bases. The germline V gene encodes CDR1 SGHDT and CDR2 YYEEEE. The CDR3 has 16 residues. The V gene end was trimmed by 0 bases and the J gene end by 4 bases; junction bases not matched to a gene: 10.

The V gene is TRBV6-5, the J gene TRBJ1-5; no reliable D call. With 7 bases removed from V and 7 bases from J, the gap between germline ends came to 17 bases. The CDR3 runs 14 residues. From germline, CDR1 is MNHEY and CDR2 SVGAGI. The CDR3 here is CASTAQSRYQPQHF. DNA of the CDR3: TGTGCCAGCACGGCACAGAGCAGATACCAGCCCCAGCATTTT.

The chain combines TRBV27 with TRBJ1-4; 9 nucleotides match TRBD1. The CDR3 contains 16 residues. The germline V gene has CDR1 MNHEY and CDR2 SMNVEV (reference sequence). With 5 bases clipped from V and 11 bases from J, the junction kept 15 bases outside the gene matches. The CDR3 sequence is CASSLPTGTGLDKLFF. In DNA form, the CDR3 reads TGTGCCAGCAGTCTCCCAACCGGGACAGGGTTAGACAAACTGTTTTTT.

The gene calls are TRBV27 and TRBJ1-3; D gene uncertain. CDR3 length: 16 residues. V was cut by 7 bases and J by 0 bases, with 16 bases left in between. From germline, CDR1 is MNHEY and CDR2 SMNVEV (reference sequence). This CDR3 reads CASTCERQRSGNTIYF. CDR3 DNA: TGTGCCAGCACCTGCGAGCGGCAACGCTCTGGAAACACCATATATTTT.

The chain has TRBV6-5 and TRBJ1-1; perhaps TRBD1 as D (5 bases). This CDR3 has 13 residues. Germline V gives CDR1 MNHEY, CDR2 SVGAGI. Trimming removed 4 bases from V and 3 bases from J, with 9 bases in between. This CDR3 reads CASSFQGDTEAFF. CDR3 bases: TGTGCCAGCAGTTTTCAAGGGGACACTGAAGCTTTCTTT.

The V call is TRBV5-1, the J call TRBJ2-1; 10 nucleotides line up with TRBD2. This CDR3 spans 14 amino acids. Per germline, CDR1 SGHRS and CDR2 YFSETQ. V was clipped by 0 bases and J by 6 bases; unmatched bases: 0. The DNA for the CDR3 is TGCGCCAGCAGCTTGGAGCGGGGGGGCAATGAGCAGTTCTTC. Translation: CASSLERGGNEQFF.

This sequence joins TRBV5-1 and TRBJ2-3; D unresolved. Per the germline V gene, CDR1 is SGHRS and CDR2 is YFSETQ. Trimming shortened V by 4 bases and J by 0 bases, and 6 bases separated the two germline ends. The CDR3 is made up of 13 amino acids. In nucleotides, the CDR3 is TGCGCCAGCAGCCGAGAGAGCACAGATACGCAGTATTTT. Its translation: CASSRESTDTQYF.

The CDR3 region has the DNA TGTGCCTGGAGTGTCCAAACCAGGGCTGGAAACACCATATATTTT. Translation: CAWSVQTRAGNTIYF. The genes are TRBV30 and TRBJ1-3, with D perhaps matching TRBD1 (5 bases). This CDR3 has 15 amino acids. Between the trimmed V and J ends, which lost 0 bases and 2 bases, there was a span of 11 bases. The V gene's germline CDR1 is GTSNPN and CDR2 SVGIG (reference sequence).

The chain employs TRBV28 and TRBJ2-1; 7 nucleotides line up with TRBD1. Germline V gene data show CDR1 as MDHEN and CDR2 as SYDVKM. The V and J ends lost 2 bases and 4 bases, in that order; junction bases with no gene match: 5. The CDR3 is made up of 15 amino acids. The CDR3 here is CASSLSGQVYNEQFF. The CDR3 nucleotides read TGTGCCAGCAGTTTAAGTGGACAGGTATACAATGAGCAGTTCTTC.

CDR3 nucleotide sequence: TGTGCCAGTAGTTTTCGACAGGACAATCAGCCCCAGCATTTT. Residues: CASSFRQDNQPQHF. This chain links TRBV19 with TRBJ1-5; D is perhaps TRBD1 (6 bases). The V and J ends lost 5 bases and 3 bases respectively, with 11 bases between them. The germline CDR1 and CDR2 sequences are LNHDA and SQIVND (reference sequence). The CDR3 spans 14 residues.

This chain connects TRBV30 to TRBJ1-1, with 10 bases fitting TRBD1. The CDR3 is 14 residues long. Germline V CDR1 and CDR2: GTSNPN, SVGIG (reference sequence). Trimming removed 0 bases from V and 4 bases from J; junction bases left unmatched: 2. In DNA form, the CDR3 reads TGTGCCTGGAGTGTTGGGACAGGGGCCACTGAAGCTTTCTTT. This sequence encodes CAWSVGTGATEAFF. The full variable domain, with the rest looked up from reference TRBV30 and TRBJ1-1, is SQTIHQWPATLVQPVGSPLSLECTVEGTSNPNLYWYRQAAGRGLQLLFYSVGIGQISSEVPQNLSASRPQDRQFILSSKKLLLSDSGFYLCAWSVGTGATEAFFGQGTRLTVV.

This clone was counted between two and nine times. The chain links TRBV11-3 to TRBJ1-2, with 7 bases aligning to TRBD1. The CDR3 is 14 amino acids. The V segment lost 3 bases and the J segment 0 bases; nucleotides outside the gene matches: 1. Germline values: CDR1 SGHNT, CDR2 YENEEA. The CDR3 region has the DNA TGTGCCAGCAGCTTTACAGGGGCTAACTATGGCTACACCTTC. It yields the protein CASSFTGANYGYTF.

The V gene is TRBV25-1, the J gene TRBJ2-7; 7 positions agree with TRBD1. In germline, CDR1 is MGHDK, CDR2 SYGVNS. The CDR3 contains 15 residues. Trimming at V came to 5 bases and at J to 2 bases, leaving 9 bases not matched to a gene. This chain's CDR3 is CASSTREGGPYEQYF. CDR3 nucleotides: TGTGCCAGCAGTACCAGGGAAGGGGGCCCCTACGAGCAGTACTTC.

The chain joins TRBV10-3 to TRBJ2-2; 7 positions match TRBD2. Germline lookup yields CDR1 ENHRY and CDR2 SYGVKD. With V trimmed by 10 bases and J by 5 bases, 10 bases remained unmatched. The CDR3 has 14 amino acids. The CDR3 is CATSGQGGTGELFF. Written as DNA, the CDR3 is TGTGCCACGTCGGGTCAGGGAGGGACCGGGGAGCTGTTTTTT.